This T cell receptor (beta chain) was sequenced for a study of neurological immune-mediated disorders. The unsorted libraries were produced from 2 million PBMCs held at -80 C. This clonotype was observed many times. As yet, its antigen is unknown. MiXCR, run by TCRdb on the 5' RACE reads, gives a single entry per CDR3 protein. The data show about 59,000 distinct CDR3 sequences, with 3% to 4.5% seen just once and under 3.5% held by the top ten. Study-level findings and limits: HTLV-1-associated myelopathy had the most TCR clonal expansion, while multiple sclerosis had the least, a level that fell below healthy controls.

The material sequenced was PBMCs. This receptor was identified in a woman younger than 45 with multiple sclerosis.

The CDR3 DNA is TGTGCCAGCAGCTTGACGGCAGCCAAAGAAAAACTGTTTTTT. Its protein is CASSLTAAKEKLFF. This sequence joins TRBV6-2 or TRBV6-3 and TRBJ1-4; D uncertain. Trimming removed 6 bases from V and 8 bases from J, with 16 bases in between. Per germline, CDR1 MNHEY and CDR2 SVGEGT. This CDR3 is 14 amino acids long.